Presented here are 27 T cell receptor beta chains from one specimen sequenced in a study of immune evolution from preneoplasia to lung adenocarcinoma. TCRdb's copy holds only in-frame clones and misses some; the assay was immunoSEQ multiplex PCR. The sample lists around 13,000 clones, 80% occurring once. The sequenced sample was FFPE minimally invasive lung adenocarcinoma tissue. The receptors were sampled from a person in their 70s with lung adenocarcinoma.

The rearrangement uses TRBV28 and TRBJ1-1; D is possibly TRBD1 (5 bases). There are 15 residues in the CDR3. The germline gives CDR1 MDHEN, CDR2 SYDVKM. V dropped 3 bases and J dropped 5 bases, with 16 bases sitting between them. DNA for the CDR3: TGTGCCAGCAGTTTCTCGACAGCGGGGGTAACTGAAGCTTTCTTT. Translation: CASSFSTAGVTEAFF.

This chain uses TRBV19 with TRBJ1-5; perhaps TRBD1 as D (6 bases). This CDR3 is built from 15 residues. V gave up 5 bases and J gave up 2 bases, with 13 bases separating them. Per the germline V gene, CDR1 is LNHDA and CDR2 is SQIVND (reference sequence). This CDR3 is CASSGTGSRNQPQHF. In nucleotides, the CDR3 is TGTGCCAGTAGTGGCACAGGGTCTCGCAATCAGCCCCAGCATTTT.

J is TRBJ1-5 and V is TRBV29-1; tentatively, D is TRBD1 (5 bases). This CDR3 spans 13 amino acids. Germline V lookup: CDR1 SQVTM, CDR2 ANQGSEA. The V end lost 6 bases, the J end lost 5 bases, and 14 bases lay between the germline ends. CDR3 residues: CSVTRDVDQPQHF. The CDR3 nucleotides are TGCAGCGTGACAAGGGACGTCGATCAGCCCCAGCATTTT.

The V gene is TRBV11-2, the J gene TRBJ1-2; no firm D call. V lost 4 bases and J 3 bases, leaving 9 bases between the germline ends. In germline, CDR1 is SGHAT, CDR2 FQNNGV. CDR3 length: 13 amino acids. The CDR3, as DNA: TGTGCCAGCAGCTACGGACGGGACTATGGCTACACCTTC. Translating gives CASSYGRDYGYTF.

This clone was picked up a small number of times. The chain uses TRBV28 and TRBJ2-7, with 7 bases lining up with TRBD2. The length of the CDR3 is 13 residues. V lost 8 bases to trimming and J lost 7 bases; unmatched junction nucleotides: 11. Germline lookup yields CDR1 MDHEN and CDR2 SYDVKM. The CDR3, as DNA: TGTGCCAGCCGGTCTAGCGGAGCTAATGAGCAGTACTTC. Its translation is CASRSSGANEQYF.

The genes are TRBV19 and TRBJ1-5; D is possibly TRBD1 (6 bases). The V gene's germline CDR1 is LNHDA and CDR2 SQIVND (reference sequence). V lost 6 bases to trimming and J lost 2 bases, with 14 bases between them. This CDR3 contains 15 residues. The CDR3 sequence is CASRRQEGGNQPQHF. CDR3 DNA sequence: TGTGCCAGTAGAAGACAGGAGGGAGGCAATCAGCCCCAGCATTTT.

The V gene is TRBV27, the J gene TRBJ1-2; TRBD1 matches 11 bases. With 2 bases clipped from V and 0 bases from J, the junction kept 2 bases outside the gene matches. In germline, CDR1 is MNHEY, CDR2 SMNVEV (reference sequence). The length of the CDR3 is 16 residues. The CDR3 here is CASSLGGQGANYGYTF. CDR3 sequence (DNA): TGTGCCAGCAGTTTAGGGGGACAGGGGGCTAACTATGGCTACACCTTC.

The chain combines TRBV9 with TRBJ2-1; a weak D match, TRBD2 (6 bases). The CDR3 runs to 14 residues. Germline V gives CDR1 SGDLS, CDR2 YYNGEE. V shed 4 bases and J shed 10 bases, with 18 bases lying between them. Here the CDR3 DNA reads TGTGCCAGCAGCACTCAAACCCTAGGAGGGGAGCAGTTCTTC. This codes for CASSTQTLGGEQFF.

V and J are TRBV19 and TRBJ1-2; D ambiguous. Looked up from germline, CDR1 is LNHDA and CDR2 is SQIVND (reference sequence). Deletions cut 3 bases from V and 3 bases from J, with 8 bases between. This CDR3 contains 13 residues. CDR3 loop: CASSITVYYGYTF. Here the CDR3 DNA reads TGTGCCAGTAGTATTACGGTCTACTATGGCTACACCTTC. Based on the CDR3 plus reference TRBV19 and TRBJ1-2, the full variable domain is DGGITQSPKYLFRKEGQNVTLSCEQNLNHDAMYWYRQDPGQGLRLIYYSQIVNDFQKGDIAEGYSVSREKKESFPLTVTSAQKNPTAFYLCASSITVYYGYTFGSGTRLTVV.

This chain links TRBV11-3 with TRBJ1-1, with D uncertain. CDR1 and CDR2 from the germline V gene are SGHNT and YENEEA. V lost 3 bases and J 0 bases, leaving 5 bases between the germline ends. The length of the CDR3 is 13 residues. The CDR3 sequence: CASSFIVNTEAFF. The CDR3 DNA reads TGTGCCAGCAGCTTTATAGTGAACACTGAAGCTTTCTTT.

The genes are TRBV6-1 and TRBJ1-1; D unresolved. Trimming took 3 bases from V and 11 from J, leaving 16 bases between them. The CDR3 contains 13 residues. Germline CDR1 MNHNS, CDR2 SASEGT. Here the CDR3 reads CASSDGLGWEAFF. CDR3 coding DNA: TGTGCCAGCAGTGACGGACTTGGGTGGGAGGCTTTCTTT.

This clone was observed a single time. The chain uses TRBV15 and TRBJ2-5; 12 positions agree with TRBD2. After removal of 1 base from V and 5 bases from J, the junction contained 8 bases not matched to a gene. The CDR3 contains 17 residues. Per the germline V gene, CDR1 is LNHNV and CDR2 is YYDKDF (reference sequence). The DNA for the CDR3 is TGTGCCACCAGCAGAGCAGGACTAGCGGGGCTGTGGGAGACCCAGTACTTC. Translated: CATSRAGLAGLWETQYF. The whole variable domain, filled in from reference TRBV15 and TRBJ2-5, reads DAMVIQNPRYQVTQFGKPVTLSCSQTLNHNVMYWYQQKSSQAPKLLFHYYDKDFNNEADTPDNFQSRRPNTSFCFLDIRSPGLGDTAMYLCATSRAGLAGLWETQYFGPGTRLLVL.

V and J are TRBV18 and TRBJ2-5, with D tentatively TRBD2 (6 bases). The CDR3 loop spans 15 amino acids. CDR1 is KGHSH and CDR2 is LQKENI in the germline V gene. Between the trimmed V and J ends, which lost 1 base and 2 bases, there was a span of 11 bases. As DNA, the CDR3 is TGTGCCAGCTCACCACTTGGGAGGTCTCAAGAGACCCAGTACTTC. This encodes CASSPLGRSQETQYF.

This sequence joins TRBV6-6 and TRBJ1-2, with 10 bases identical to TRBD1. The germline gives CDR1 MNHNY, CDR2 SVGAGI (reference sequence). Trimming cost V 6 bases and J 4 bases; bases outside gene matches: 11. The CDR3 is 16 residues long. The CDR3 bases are TGTGCCAGCAGCTCCGCCCCGGGACAGGGGTCCTATGGCTACACCTTC. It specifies CASSSAPGQGSYGYTF.

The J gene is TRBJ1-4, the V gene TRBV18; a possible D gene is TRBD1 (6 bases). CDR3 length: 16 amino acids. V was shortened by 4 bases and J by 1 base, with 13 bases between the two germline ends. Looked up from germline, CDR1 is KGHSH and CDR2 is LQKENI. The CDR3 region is CASSLTQQGTNEKLFF. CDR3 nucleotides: TGTGCCAGCTCACTCACTCAACAGGGAACTAATGAAAAACTGTTTTTT. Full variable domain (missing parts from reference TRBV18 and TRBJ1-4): NAGVMQNPRHLVRRRGQEARLRCSPMKGHSHVYWYRQLPEEGLKFMVYLQKENIIDESGMPKERFSAEFPKEGPSILRIQQVVRGDSAAYFCASSLTQQGTNEKLFFGSGTQLSVL.

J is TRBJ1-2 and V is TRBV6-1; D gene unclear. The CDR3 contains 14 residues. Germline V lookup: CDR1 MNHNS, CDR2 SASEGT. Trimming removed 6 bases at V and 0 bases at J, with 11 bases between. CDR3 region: CASSVALTNYGYTF. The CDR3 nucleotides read TGTGCCAGCAGCGTAGCACTTACTAACTATGGCTACACCTTC.

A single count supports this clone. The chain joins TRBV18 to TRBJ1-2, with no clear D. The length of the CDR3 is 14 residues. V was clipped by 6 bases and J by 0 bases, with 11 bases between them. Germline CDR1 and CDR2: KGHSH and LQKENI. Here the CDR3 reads CASSSTSSNYGYTF. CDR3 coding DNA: TGTGCCAGCTCGTCGACAAGTTCTAACTATGGCTACACCTTC.

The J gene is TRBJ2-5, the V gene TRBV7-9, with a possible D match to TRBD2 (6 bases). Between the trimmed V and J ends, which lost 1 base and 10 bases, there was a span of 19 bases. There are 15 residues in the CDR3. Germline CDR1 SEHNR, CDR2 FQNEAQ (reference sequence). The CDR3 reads CASSLGSTSTQGQYF. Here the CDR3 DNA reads TGTGCCAGCAGCTTAGGATCCACTAGCACCCAAGGCCAGTACTTC.

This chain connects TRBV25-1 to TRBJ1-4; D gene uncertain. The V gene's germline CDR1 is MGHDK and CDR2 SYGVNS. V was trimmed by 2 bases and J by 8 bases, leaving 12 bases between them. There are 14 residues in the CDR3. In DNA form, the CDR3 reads TGTGCCAGCAGTGAACCGGGCCCGGGGGAAAAACTGTTTTTT. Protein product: CASSEPGPGEKLFF.

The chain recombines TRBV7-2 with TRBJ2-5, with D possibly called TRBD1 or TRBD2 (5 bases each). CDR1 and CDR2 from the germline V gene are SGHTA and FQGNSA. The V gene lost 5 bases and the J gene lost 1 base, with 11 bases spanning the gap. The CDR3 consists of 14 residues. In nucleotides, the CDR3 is TGTGCCAGCAGCGAGGGACCCAGCCAAGAGACCCAGTACTTC. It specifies CASSEGPSQETQYF.

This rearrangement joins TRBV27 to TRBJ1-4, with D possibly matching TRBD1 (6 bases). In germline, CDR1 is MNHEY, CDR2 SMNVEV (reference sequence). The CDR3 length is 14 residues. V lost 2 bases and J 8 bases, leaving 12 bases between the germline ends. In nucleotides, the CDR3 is TGTGCCAGCAGTTTAGAACAGGGTGGGGAAAAACTGTTTTTT. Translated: CASSLEQGGEKLFF.

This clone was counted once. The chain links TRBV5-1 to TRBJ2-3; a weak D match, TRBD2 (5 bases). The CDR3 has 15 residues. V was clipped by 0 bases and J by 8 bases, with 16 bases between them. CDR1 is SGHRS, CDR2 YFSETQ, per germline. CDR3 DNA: TGCGCCAGCAGCTTGGATGGGGTGGGAGCTGGTACGCAGTATTTT. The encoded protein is CASSLDGVGAGTQYF.

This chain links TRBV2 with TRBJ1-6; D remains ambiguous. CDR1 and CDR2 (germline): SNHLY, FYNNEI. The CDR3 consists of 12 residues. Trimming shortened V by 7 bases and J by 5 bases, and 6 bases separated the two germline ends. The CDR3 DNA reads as TGTGCCAGCATGGCAGATAATTCACCCCTCCACTTT. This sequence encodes CASMADNSPLHF. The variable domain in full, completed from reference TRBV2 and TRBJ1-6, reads EPEVTQTPSHQVTQMGQEVILRCVPISNHLYFYWYRQILGQKVEFLVSFYNNEISEKSEIFDDQFSVERPDGSNFTLKIRSTKLEDSAMYFCASMADNSPLHFGNGTRLTVT.

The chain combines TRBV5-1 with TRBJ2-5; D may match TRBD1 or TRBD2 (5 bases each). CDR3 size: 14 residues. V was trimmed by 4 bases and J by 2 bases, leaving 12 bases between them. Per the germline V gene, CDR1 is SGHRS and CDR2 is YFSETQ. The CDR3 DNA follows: TGCGCCAGCAGCCCCGGGACCATTCAAGAGACCCAGTACTTC. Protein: CASSPGTIQETQYF.

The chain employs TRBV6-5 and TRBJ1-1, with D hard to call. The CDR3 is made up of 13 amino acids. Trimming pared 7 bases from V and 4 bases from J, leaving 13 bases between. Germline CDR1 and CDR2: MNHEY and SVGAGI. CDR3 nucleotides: TGTGCCAGCAAGCCTCTCCTCGGCACTGAAGCTTTCTTT. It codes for CASKPLLGTEAFF.

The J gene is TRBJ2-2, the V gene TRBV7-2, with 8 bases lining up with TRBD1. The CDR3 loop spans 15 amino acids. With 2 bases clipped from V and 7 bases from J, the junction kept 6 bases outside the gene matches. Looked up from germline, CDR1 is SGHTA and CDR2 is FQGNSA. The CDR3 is CASSLQGAQVGELFF. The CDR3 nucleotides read TGTGCCAGCAGCTTACAGGGGGCGCAGGTCGGGGAGCTGTTTTTT.

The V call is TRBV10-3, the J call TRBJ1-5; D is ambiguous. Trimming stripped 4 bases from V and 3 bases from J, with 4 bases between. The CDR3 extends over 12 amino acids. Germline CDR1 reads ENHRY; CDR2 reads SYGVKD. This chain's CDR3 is CAISANNQPQHF. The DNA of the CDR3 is TGTGCCATCAGTGCTAACAATCAGCCCCAGCATTTT.